A selection of T cell receptor beta chains follows, all from one sample in a study of T cells in Graves' hyperthyroidism and ophthalmopathy. TCRdb analysed the multiplex PCR reads with MiXCR anew, one entry per CDR3 protein. The data show roughly 380,000 distinct CDR3 sequences, approximately 13% seen once. The sequenced material came from blood. All receptors derive from a woman in her sixties with Graves' hyperthyroidism. CDR3s include the opening cysteine and the closing phenylalanine or tryptophan. D genes are given only for firm matches. Only some rows state a clone size, as once, few, many or a class for expanded clones.

J: TRBJ2-6
length: 16
size: -
D: TRBD1
V: TRBV19
DNA: TGTGCCAGTAGGGGGGACAGGGGGACCGGGGCCAACGTCCTGACTTTC
CDR3: CASRGDRGTGANVLTF

J: TRBJ2-7
length: 14
size: many
D: TRBD1
V: TRBV27
DNA: TGTGCCAGCAGCTTACAGGGGGACTCCTACGAGCAGTACTTC
CDR3: CASSLQGDSYEQYF

J: TRBJ2-2
length: 14
size: many
D: TRBD1
V: TRBV29-1
DNA: TGCAGCGTCCGGACAGGGTACTTCTCCGGGGAGCTGTTTTTT
CDR3: CSVRTGYFSGELFF

J: TRBJ2-5
length: 15
size: many
D: -
V: TRBV5-1
DNA: TGCGCCAGCAGCTTGGAGGCAGGAGGTGGGGAGACCCAGTACTTC
CDR3: CASSLEAGGGETQYF

J: TRBJ2-3
length: 15
size: many
D: TRBD2
V: TRBV24-1
DNA: TGTGCCACCAGTGGGGCTAGCGGTATCACAGATACGCAGTATTTT
CDR3: CATSGASGITDTQYF

J: TRBJ2-2
length: 16
size: -
D: -
V: TRBV18
DNA: TGTGCCAGCCGTGGTCCAGGGGTAAAGAACACCGGGGAGCTGTTTTTT
CDR3: CASRGPGVKNTGELFF

J: TRBJ1-1
length: 14
size: -
D: -
V: TRBV9
DNA: TGTGCCAGCAGCGTAGGACCGTTCAACACTGAAGCTTTCTTT
CDR3: CASSVGPFNTEAFF

J: TRBJ2-1
length: 15
size: -
D: TRBD2
V: TRBV18
DNA: TGTGCCAGCTCCCGAGGACTAGCGGGTACAGAAGGGCAGTTCTTC
CDR3: CASSRGLAGTEGQFF

J: TRBJ2-3
length: 15
size: -
D: TRBD1
V: TRBV7-8
DNA: TGTGCCAGCAGCCCAATCGACAGGGTAGAAGATACGCAGTATTTT
CDR3: CASSPIDRVEDTQYF

J: TRBJ1-1
length: 12
size: many
D: -
V: TRBV12-3/TRBV12-4
DNA: TGTGCCAGCCGCAATAGGAACACTGAAGCTTTCTTT
CDR3: CASRNRNTEAFF

J: TRBJ2-5
length: 14
size: many
D: -
V: TRBV2
DNA: TGTGCCAGCAGTGACGGCAGGGTCGGCGAGACCCAGTACTTC
CDR3: CASSDGRVGETQYF

J: TRBJ2-1
length: 15
size: -
D: TRBD1
V: TRBV15
DNA: TGTGCCACCAGCAGAGATCAGGCCAGGGGGCGAGAGCAGTTCTTC
CDR3: CATSRDQARGREQFF

J: TRBJ2-1
length: 14
size: few
D: TRBD2
V: TRBV20-1
DNA: TGCAGTGCCGTAACGGGAGGATGGTACAATGAGCAGTTCTTC
CDR3: CSAVTGGWYNEQFF

J: TRBJ1-6
length: 14
size: -
D: TRBD1
V: TRBV20-1
DNA: TGCAGTGCTAGAAGGGACAGGGGGAATTCACCCCTCCACTTT
CDR3: CSARRDRGNSPLHF

J: TRBJ2-1
length: 16
size: -
D: -
V: TRBV27
DNA: TGTGCCAGCAGTCTAGGGTCCCTAGCGAGACACAATGAGCAGTTCTTC
CDR3: CASSLGSLARHNEQFF

J: TRBJ1-1
length: 13
size: few
D: -
V: TRBV14
DNA: TGTGCCAGCAGCCGTCAGGAGAACACTGAAGCTTTCTTT
CDR3: CASSRQENTEAFF

J: TRBJ2-5
length: 15
size: many
D: TRBD1
V: TRBV10-3
DNA: TGTGCCATCAGCTATGGGACAGGGCCTCAAGAGACCCAGTACTTC
CDR3: CAISYGTGPQETQYF

J: TRBJ2-3
length: 15
size: few
D: TRBD2
V: TRBV6-4
DNA: TGTGCCAGCAGCCCCCAAGCGGGAGCGGAAGATACGCAGTATTTT
CDR3: CASSPQAGAEDTQYF

J: TRBJ2-3
length: 15
size: few
D: TRBD2
V: TRBV19
DNA: TGTGCCAGTAGAATCGGGCGGGAGCCCGCAGATACGCAGTATTTT
CDR3: CASRIGREPADTQYF

J: TRBJ1-2
length: 16
size: -
D: -
V: TRBV9
DNA: TGTGCCAGCAGCGGATTTCGAGGGGCCGATAACTATGGCTACACCTTC
CDR3: CASSGFRGADNYGYTF

J: TRBJ1-6
length: 14
size: few
D: -
V: TRBV6-1
DNA: TGTGCCAGCACCTGGGACCCCAGTTATTCACCCCTCCACTTT
CDR3: CASTWDPSYSPLHF

J: TRBJ1-2
length: 13
size: many
D: TRBD1
V: TRBV12-3/TRBV12-4
DNA: TGTGCCAGCACACGGACAGGGGACTATGGCTACACCTTC
CDR3: CASTRTGDYGYTF

J: TRBJ2-5
length: 16
size: few
D: -
V: TRBV5-1
DNA: TGCGCCAGCAGCTTGTCCCCGACTGTTACCAAAGAGACCCAGTACTTC
CDR3: CASSLSPTVTKETQYF

J: TRBJ2-3
length: 18
size: many
D: TRBD2
V: TRBV28
DNA: TGTGCCAGCAGTTTTTTGACTAGCGGGACCGGTCGCACAGATACGCAGTATTTT
CDR3: CASSFLTSGTGRTDTQYF

J: TRBJ2-7
length: 15
size: many
D: TRBD2
V: TRBV20-1
DNA: TGCAGTGCTAGAGACAGAACTAGCGGGTTAAACGAGCAGTACTTC
CDR3: CSARDRTSGLNEQYF

J: TRBJ2-1
length: 16
size: many
D: -
V: TRBV12-3/TRBV12-4
DNA: TGTGCCAGCAGTCCTTTGCGGACTGACTCCTACAATGAGCAGTTCTTC
CDR3: CASSPLRTDSYNEQFF